Listed here are 26 T cell receptor beta chains from one sample, sequenced in a study. In TCRdb, the 5' RACE reads were re-called with MiXCR into one record per CDR3 protein. The repertoire holds tens of thousands of distinct CDR3 sequences, with about 25% as singletons. The specimen sequenced was tumor-infiltrating naive CD4+ T cells sorted from the breast tumor. As for subset: naive CD4+ T cells, CD4+CD45RA+CD25-. The receptors come from a female donor with breast cancer.

This clonotype has more than one count but fewer than ten. This chain joins TRBV20-1 and TRBJ2-1; TRBD2 matches 10 bases. Germline loops: CDR1 DFQATT, CDR2 SNEGSKA (reference sequence). The CDR3 loop spans 16 amino acids. Trimming took 0 bases from V and 4 from J; bases not matched to a gene: 6. The CDR3 protein is CSARDLRTSGYNEQFF. CDR3 in DNA: TGCAGTGCTAGAGATCTAAGGACTAGCGGTTACAATGAGCAGTTCTTC.

This clonotype was observed many times. The genes are TRBV6-2 or TRBV6-3 and TRBJ1-1, with D perhaps TRBD1 (5 bases). Germline assignment: CDR1 MNHEY and CDR2 SVGEGT. The CDR3 is 13 residues long. V was clipped by 2 bases and J by 1 base, with 5 bases between them. The CDR3 region is CASSYGGNTEAFF. The DNA for the CDR3 is TGTGCCAGCAGTTACGGGGGGAACACTGAAGCTTTCTTT.

The chain uses TRBV27 and TRBJ2-5; possibly TRBD1 or TRBD2 for D (5 bases each). The V and J ends lost 4 bases and 4 bases respectively, with 13 bases between them. Germline loops: CDR1 MNHEY, CDR2 SMNVEV (reference sequence). The CDR3 is 14 residues long. The CDR3 bases are TGTGCCAGCAGTTCCCTCGCAGGGAGAGAGACCCAGTACTTC. Translation gives CASSSLAGRETQYF.

Points on this clonotype: One end of the junction varies from germline; a read error may be responsible. The chain employs TRBV7-3 and TRBJ2-1; D uncertain. This CDR3 has 13 residues. CDR1 is SGHTA and CDR2 is FQGTGA in the germline V gene. The CDR3 DNA is TGTGCCAACAGCCCGTCCACATTGGCTGAGCAGTTCTTC. Protein sequence: CANSPSTLAEQFF.

This clonotype turned up a few times. The chain links TRBV28 to TRBJ1-2, with TRBD1 as a possible D gene (5 bases). The CDR3 covers 14 residues. CDR1 is MDHEN, CDR2 SYDVKM, per germline. V lost 4 bases and J lost 4, with 13 bases in between. The CDR3 nucleotides read TGTGCCAGCAGTTCCCTCTCAGGGTTCTATGGCTACACCTTC. As protein: CASSSLSGFYGYTF.

This chain connects TRBV18 to TRBJ1-5; no clear D. The CDR3 totals 14 residues. The V end was cut by 3 bases, the J end by 0 bases, with 6 bases between. The V gene's germline CDR1 is KGHSH and CDR2 LQKENI. The CDR3 spells CASSPDYSNQPQHF. CDR3 sequence (DNA): TGTGCCAGCTCACCGGACTATAGCAATCAGCCCCAGCATTTT.

A single count supports this clonotype. One end of the junction varies from germline; a read error may be responsible. This chain links TRBV10-3 with TRBJ2-3; D may be TRBD1 (5 bases). The CDR3 sequence is 15 residues long. Germline CDR1 is ENHRY and CDR2 is SYGVKD. CDR3 amino acids: CATSGALQGTDTQYF. The CDR3 DNA follows: TGTGCCACCAGTGGGGCCTTGCAGGGCACAGATACGCAGTATTTT.

Relative to its sample, this clonotype is medium-sized. The genes are TRBV20-1 and TRBJ2-5; D is unclear. V dropped 0 bases and J dropped 2 bases, with 16 bases sitting between them. Germline loops: CDR1 DFQATT, CDR2 SNEGSKA (reference sequence). This CDR3 has 16 amino acids. CDR3 in amino acids: CSARDLWQRTQETQYF. The CDR3 nucleotides are TGCAGTGCTAGAGATTTATGGCAGAGAACGCAAGAGACCCAGTACTTC.

This clonotype was detected ten times or more. The CDR3 DNA is TGCAGCGTTAAGCAAGAGACCCAGTACTTC. Amino acids: CSVKQETQYF. The V call is TRBV29-1, the J call TRBJ2-5; D remains ambiguous. The CDR3 runs 10 residues. The ends were cut back, 5 bases at V and 2 bases at J, with 3 bases in the middle. The germline gives CDR1 SQVTM, CDR2 ANQGSEA.

To note about this clonotype: A read error may be the cause here, since a much bigger clone is one base away. The V and J genes are TRBV29-1 and TRBJ2-7; D is ambiguous. Trimming removed 7 bases from V and 5 bases from J, with 12 bases in between. CDR3 length equals 11 residues. Germline V gene lookup returns CDR1 SQVTM and CDR2 ANQGSEA. CDR3 in DNA: TGCAGCGCTCGCTGTTCCGACGAGCAGTACTTC. Translation: CSARCSDEQYF.

The chain combines TRBV5-1 with TRBJ2-7, with 11 positions matching TRBD2. The CDR3 length is 17 residues. Germline V gene data show CDR1 as SGHRS and CDR2 as YFSETQ. The V gene end was trimmed by 5 bases and the J gene end by 6 bases; junction bases not matched to a gene: 16. The DNA of the CDR3 is TGCGCCAGCAGTCTTGCCCTACTAGCGGGAGAATCGCGCGAGCAGTACTTC. It yields the protein CASSLALLAGESREQYF.

The table lists this clonotype with many counts. The CDR3, as DNA: TGCAGTGCAGTGAACACTGAAGCTTTCTTT. Protein product: CSAVNTEAFF. The V gene is TRBV20-1, the J gene TRBJ1-1; D unresolved. Trimming took off 6 bases at V and 0 bases at J, with 2 bases between the two ends. This CDR3 has 10 residues. Looked up from germline, CDR1 is DFQATT and CDR2 is SNEGSKA (reference sequence).

The chain combines TRBV4-1 with TRBJ2-3; D is unclear. Germline values: CDR1 MGHRA, CDR2 YSYEKL. V dropped 5 bases and J dropped 6 bases, with 15 bases sitting between them. This CDR3 has 14 amino acids. The DNA of the CDR3 is TGCGCCAGCAGCGAAGGACCCAACGGGGATACGCAGTATTTT. Its protein is CASSEGPNGDTQYF.

The rearrangement joins TRBV20-1 to TRBJ1-2; D may be TRBD1 (6 bases). The germline V and J ends were trimmed by 5 bases and 4 bases, with 14 bases remaining between them. Germline CDR1 DFQATT, CDR2 SNEGSKA (reference sequence). This CDR3 spans 13 amino acids. CDR3 amino acids: CSASRTATYGYTF. Here the CDR3 DNA reads TGCAGTGCTTCCCGGACAGCTACCTATGGCTACACCTTC.

This clonotype turned up a few times. The genes are TRBV4-2 and TRBJ1-5, with 7 positions matching TRBD1. Unmatched junction bases numbered 7, after V lost 4 bases and J lost 4 bases. CDR3 size: 15 residues. Per germline, CDR1 LGHNA and CDR2 YNFKEQ. CDR3 in amino acids: CASSPPGQPNQPQHF. The CDR3 DNA follows: TGTGCCAGCAGCCCGCCGGGACAGCCAAATCAGCCCCAGCATTTT.

V and J are TRBV24-1 and TRBJ2-1; TRBD1 is a possible D gene (5 bases). The V and J ends lost 5 bases and 10 bases respectively, with 20 bases between them. CDR3 length: 15 residues. CDR1 KGHDR and CDR2 SFDVKD come from the germline V gene. The CDR3 loop is CATSGRRDSHLEQFF. CDR3 DNA: TGTGCCACCAGTGGCCGGAGAGACAGTCACTTAGAGCAGTTCTTC.

This clonotype turned up a few times. This chain joins TRBV11-2 and TRBJ2-2; the D gene is possibly TRBD2 (6 bases). The germline CDR1 and CDR2 sequences are SGHAT and FQNNGV. V was cut by 5 bases and J by 7 bases, with 23 bases left in between. CDR3 length: 17 residues. The CDR3 here is CASSPGVAVSAGGELFF. CDR3 in DNA: TGTGCCAGCAGCCCCGGGGTAGCGGTCTCGGCTGGCGGGGAGCTGTTTTTT.

The chain is built from TRBV6-1 and TRBJ2-5, with a weak D call TRBD2 (7 bases). The CDR3 covers 14 residues. With 6 bases removed from V and 2 bases from J, the gap between germline ends came to 13 bases. Germline V gives CDR1 MNHNS, CDR2 SASEGT. The CDR3 reads CASRGGGAQETQYF. DNA of the CDR3: TGTGCCAGCAGGGGAGGGGGAGCGCAAGAGACCCAGTACTTC.

This clonotype has only a few counts. The chain has TRBV24-1 and TRBJ2-3; TRBD2 matches at 9 bases. CDR3 length: 16 residues. Trimming took 4 bases from V and 0 from J; bases not matched to a gene: 4. Germline values: CDR1 KGHDR, CDR2 SFDVKD. CDR3 bases: TGTGCCACCAGTGACTGGACTAGCGAAAGCACAGATACGCAGTATTTT. Residues: CATSDWTSESTDTQYF.

The chain uses TRBV13 and TRBJ2-7, with 7 bases identical to TRBD1. Unmatched junction bases numbered 10, after V lost 5 bases and J lost 9 bases. CDR1 and CDR2 (germline): PRHDT, FYEKMQ (reference sequence). This CDR3 comprises 13 residues. CDR3 loop: CASSPPTGHPQYF. CDR3 DNA sequence: TGTGCCAGCAGCCCACCGACAGGGCATCCGCAGTACTTC. Drawing the rest from reference TRBV13 and TRBJ2-7, the complete variable domain is AAGVIQSPRHLIKEKRETATLKCYPIPRHDTVYWYQQGPGQDPQFLISFYEKMQSDKGSIPDRFSAQQFSDYHSELNMSSLELGDSALYFCASSPPTGHPQYFGPGTRLTVT.

The V gene is TRBV12-3 or TRBV12-4, the J gene TRBJ1-5, with D unclear. V was pared by 5 bases and J by 8 bases, with 7 bases between. The CDR3 contains 11 residues. CDR3 in amino acids: CASSQAEPQHF. As DNA, the CDR3 is TGTGCCAGCAGTCAAGCGGAGCCCCAGCATTTT.

This clonotype was observed at least ten times. The chain has TRBV5-1 and TRBJ2-1; 13 bases align to TRBD2. Trimming removed 5 bases from V and 10 bases from J; junction bases left unmatched: 6. The CDR3 contains 14 residues. CDR1 is SGHRS and CDR2 is YFSETQ in the germline V gene. DNA of the CDR3: TGCGCCAGCAGTATCGGACTAGCGGGGGACGAGCAGTTCTTC. It yields the protein CASSIGLAGDEQFF.

The gene calls are TRBV5-1 and TRBJ2-2; perhaps D is TRBD1 or TRBD2 (5 bases each). Germline V gives CDR1 SGHRS, CDR2 YFSETQ. V was pared by 4 bases and J by 5 bases, with 18 bases between. This CDR3 spans 16 amino acids. Written as DNA, the CDR3 is TGCGCCAGCAGCGCGGCCGGGGCACCCCCTACCGGGGAGCTGTTTTTT. Protein product: CASSAAGAPPTGELFF. The variable domain in full, with the rest retrieved from reference TRBV5-1 and TRBJ2-2, is KAGVTQTPRYLIKTRGQQVTLSCSPISGHRSVSWYQQTPGQGLQFLFEYFSETQRNKGNFPGRFSGRQFSNSRSEMNVSTLELGDSALYLCASSAAGAPPTGELFFGEGSRLTVL.

A few counts support this clonotype. The chain recombines TRBV20-1 with TRBJ2-2, with 10 bases lining up with TRBD2. Losses at the gene ends were 0 bases for V and 5 bases for J; bases not matched to a gene: 6. The CDR3 runs to 16 residues. Germline V gene data show CDR1 as DFQATT and CDR2 as SNEGSKA (reference sequence). The CDR3 DNA sequence: TGCAGTGCTAGAGATCCCAGCGGGAGGGGGACCGGGGAGCTGTTTTTT. It encodes CSARDPSGRGTGELFF.

This clonotype was observed a few times. The chain links TRBV18 to TRBJ2-3, with 12 bases aligning to TRBD2. The CDR3 covers 16 residues. V gave up 3 bases and J gave up 0 bases; unmatched junction bases: 1. Germline V gene lookup returns CDR1 KGHSH and CDR2 LQKENI. CDR3 protein: CASSPTSGGSTDTQYF. CDR3 coding DNA: TGTGCCAGCTCACCGACTAGCGGGGGTAGCACAGATACGCAGTATTTT.

The V and J genes are TRBV4-1 and TRBJ2-1; 10 nucleotides agree with TRBD2. The CDR3 loop spans 17 amino acids. From germline, CDR1 is MGHRA and CDR2 YSYEKL. V lost 4 bases to trimming and J lost 8 bases; unmatched junction nucleotides: 14. CDR3: CASSLSTLAGGWDEQFF. CDR3 in DNA: TGCGCCAGCAGCCTATCGACCTTAGCGGGAGGTTGGGATGAGCAGTTCTTC.